This TCR beta chain was recovered during a study of Ad26.COV2.S vaccination and SARS-CoV-2 variants. Study findings and constraints: Breadth of non-spike TCRs did not differ between vaccinees and placebo recipients.

A remark on this clone: No antigen is known for it.

The treatment: about 20 received Ad26.COV2.S at low or high dose, single or two shots; 5 received placebo; per-sample allocation not given. Following the first vaccine or placebo injection, samples were taken on day 63. Cohort 1b enrolled adults aged 18-55 years in Boston. Measured with immunoSEQ multiplex PCR; TCRdb has only the in-frame clones, and not every one. This sample has over 400,000 clones, with about 90% found just once. V trimming: 6 bases; J trimming: 7 bases; junction bases outside the gene matches: 9. Germline CDR1 is SGHTA and CDR2 is FQGNSA. The CDR3 has 14 residues. The receptor comes from a person aged 18-60 years who received the Ad26.COV2.S COVID-19 vaccine or a placebo. This specimen was peripheral blood, taken in a trial of Ad26.COV2.S vaccine versus placebo. The J gene is TRBJ2-7, the V gene TRBV7-2; the match to TRBD1 covers 10 bases. CDR3: CASRSWTGGSEQYF. DNA for the CDR3: TGTGCCAGCAGATCGTGGACAGGGGGTTCTGAGCAGTACTTC.